The entry that follows covers one T cell receptor (beta chain) sequence. This sample was taken from a study of shared clonotypes between healthy human individuals. Naive CD8 populations comprised CD45RO-negative cells positively selected for CCR7, excluding terminally differentiated effector memory CD45RA+ cells. The study enrolled healthy HIV-negative adults without recent acute infections or vaccinations as donors. CDR1 and CDR2 from the germline V gene are LNHDA and SQIVND (reference sequence). V lost 3 bases and J lost 7, with 18 bases in between. The CDR3 contains 15 residues. Some clones are missing from TCRdb's copy, which holds only in-frame ones; the method was immunoSEQ multiplex PCR. Of about 2.2 million clones in the sample, more than 85% were seen once.

The chain carries TRBV19 and TRBJ1-2; D is perhaps TRBD1 (5 bases). This TCR was sampled from a man aged 18 to 30 in good health. Some clones in this sample may be carry-over from other donors' samples. The sequenced sample consisted of naive CD8+ T cells from PBMCs. CDR3 sequence (DNA): TGTGCCAGTAGTATTCGGACCTCCCTTAGGGGTGGCTACACCTTC. Translation: CASSIRTSLRGGYTF.